The 13 T cell receptor beta chains below were found in one sample sequenced in a study of siplizumab effects on memory and regulatory T cells. These receptors have no identified antigens. Only in-frame clones appear in the TCRdb table, and some are missing; sequencing was by immunoSEQ multiplex PCR. Counted here are approximately 3,600 clones, approximately 53% occurring once; the ten biggest clones make up around 4.5%. Researchers cocultured the mixed lymphocyte reaction cells at 37°C for approximately six days. Sequencing was performed on CFSE-low (dividing) CD4+ T cells sorted from an allogeneic mixed lymphocyte reaction. The receptors were gathered from a human donor in good health; the cells came from an allogeneic mixed lymphocyte reaction.

The V gene is TRBV11-1, the J gene TRBJ1-1; no definite D call. Looked up from germline, CDR1 is SGHAT and CDR2 is FQDESV (reference sequence). Between the trimmed V and J ends, which lost 3 bases and 0 bases, there was a span of 14 bases. The CDR3 consists of 16 residues. CDR3 amino acids: CASSFADSRLNTEAFF. CDR3 in DNA: TGTGCCAGCAGCTTCGCGGATAGCAGACTGAACACTGAAGCTTTCTTT.

This clone has just one count. V usage is TRBV5-1 and J usage is TRBJ2-5, with D unclear. V was pared by 2 bases and J by 5 bases, with 4 bases between. The CDR3 is 11 amino acids. Per germline, CDR1 SGHRS and CDR2 YFSETQ. CDR3 region: CASSFGETQYF. CDR3 sequence (DNA): TGCGCCAGCAGCTTCGGGGAGACCCAGTACTTC.

The rearrangement uses TRBV6-1 and TRBJ2-2, with D uncertain. The CDR3 extends over 13 amino acids. V was pared by 6 bases and J by 6 bases, with 11 bases between. Germline CDR1 reads MNHNS; CDR2 reads SASEGT. This CDR3 reads CASRTEGSGELFF. The CDR3 nucleotides read TGTGCCAGCAGGACGGAAGGGTCCGGGGAGCTGTTTTTT.

The chain has TRBV20-1 and TRBJ1-2; no reliable D call. The CDR3 runs 11 residues. The V end lost 4 bases, the J end lost 2 bases, and 5 bases lay between the germline ends. Germline CDR1 reads DFQATT; CDR2 reads SNEGSKA (reference sequence). CDR3 nucleotides: TGCAGTGCTACCGAGAACTATGGCTACACCTTC. Translated, it gives CSATENYGYTF.

This clone was observed a single time. The V gene is TRBV27, the J gene TRBJ1-1, with unresolved D. The V gene lost 4 bases and the J gene lost 3 bases, with 12 bases spanning the gap. CDR3 length: 14 amino acids. Germline lookup yields CDR1 MNHEY and CDR2 SMNVEV (reference sequence). For the CDR3, the DNA is TGTGCCAGCAGTTCTTATAAGCATGACACTGAAGCTTTCTTT. Protein: CASSSYKHDTEAFF.

This clone was counted a few times. The rearrangement uses TRBV19 and TRBJ2-7; D tentatively fits TRBD1 or TRBD2 (5 bases each). The CDR3 is 12 amino acids. Germline loops: CDR1 LNHDA, CDR2 SQIVND (reference sequence). Trimming removed 4 bases at V and 1 base at J, with 5 bases between. CDR3 DNA: TGTGCCAGTAGTAGGGGGTCCTACGAGCAGTACTTC. It codes for CASSRGSYEQYF.

In this sample, this clone turned up a few times. The rearrangement links TRBV7-9 to TRBJ1-5, with D possibly matching TRBD1 (5 bases). The CDR3 extends over 13 amino acids. Germline lookup yields CDR1 SEHNR and CDR2 FQNEAQ (reference sequence). V lost 3 bases and J lost 7, with 10 bases in between. CDR3 nucleotide sequence: TGTGCCAGCAGCTTCGGGGAGGGGCAGCCCCAGCATTTT. This translates into CASSFGEGQPQHF. Supplemented by reference TRBV7-9 and TRBJ1-5, the full variable domain reads DTGVSQNPRHKITKRGQNVTFRCDPISEHNRLYWYRQTLGQGPEFLTYFQNEAQLEKSRLLSDRFSAERPKGSFSTLEIQRTEQGDSAMYLCASSFGEGQPQHFGDGTRLSIL.

The CDR3 spells CASSDVIRGSYEQYF. CDR3 DNA sequence: TGTGCCAGCAGTGACGTAATCCGGGGCTCCTACGAGCAGTACTTC. The chain joins TRBV2 to TRBJ2-7; TRBD2 might be the D (5 bases). The germline V and J ends were trimmed by 3 bases and 0 bases, with 12 bases remaining between them. Germline CDR1 reads SNHLY; CDR2 reads FYNNEI. This CDR3 region has 15 residues. The full variable domain, rest sourced from reference TRBV2 and TRBJ2-7, is EPEVTQTPSHQVTQMGQEVILRCVPISNHLYFYWYRQILGQKVEFLVSFYNNEISEKSEIFDDQFSVERPDGSNFTLKIRSTKLEDSAMYFCASSDVIRGSYEQYFGPGTRLTVT.

This clone was detected a few times. The rearrangement uses TRBV28 and TRBJ1-4; maybe TRBD1 (6 bases). The germline gives CDR1 MDHEN, CDR2 SYDVKM. Trimming cost V 4 bases and J 5 bases, with 14 bases left between them. This CDR3 is 15 amino acids long. CDR3 coding DNA: TGTGCCAGCAGTTCGGCCGGGACACTGAATGAAAAACTGTTTTTT. It encodes CASSSAGTLNEKLFF.

V usage is TRBV21-1 and J usage is TRBJ1-2. TRBV21-1 is a recognized pseudogene. This CDR3 has 13 amino acids. The DNA of the CDR3 is TGTGCCCTCCAAAGGGGGGGGGACTATGGCTACACCTTC. Its protein product is CALQRGGDYGYTF.

The genes are TRBV5-6 and TRBJ2-1; 10 bases line up with TRBD2. The CDR3 extends over 16 amino acids. The V gene end was trimmed by 7 bases and the J gene end by 4 bases; junction bases not matched to a gene: 11. The germline V gene encodes CDR1 SGHDT and CDR2 YYEEEE. The CDR3 reads CASHTRGLAFYNEQFF. CDR3 in DNA: TGTGCCAGCCACACCCGGGGACTAGCGTTTTACAATGAGCAGTTCTTC.

This clone has a handful of counts. The chain recombines TRBV7-2 with TRBJ1-2, with 7 nucleotides matching TRBD1. V was clipped by 4 bases and J by 6 bases; unmatched bases: 8. CDR1 and CDR2 (germline): SGHTA, FQGNSA. This CDR3 has 14 residues. The CDR3 region has the DNA TGTGCCAGCAGCTCCCTAGGGGGCTTAGATGGCTACACCTTC. Translation: CASSSLGGLDGYTF.

Only a few counts were recorded for this clone. CDR3 in amino acids: CASSSYPGSTIYF. The CDR3 DNA is TGTGCCAGCAGTTCGTACCCGGGGTCCACCATATATTTT. J is TRBJ1-3 and V is TRBV6-5; D unresolved. The V and J ends lost 4 bases and 9 bases respectively, with 13 bases between them. The CDR3 contains 13 residues. Germline V lookup: CDR1 MNHEY, CDR2 SVGAGI.